This entry lists 3 T cell receptor beta chains sequenced from one sample in a study. Each CDR3 protein gets one entry after TCRdb re-called the 5' RACE reads with MiXCR. The profile shows about 13,000 distinct CDR3 sequences, 23% of them singletons. Sequences were obtained from naive CD4+ T cells sorted from blood. Subset noted: naive CD4+ T cells, CD4+CD45RA+CD25-. The receptors stem from a female donor with breast cancer.

With respect to this clonotype: A much larger clone sits a single nucleotide away, making a read error possible. The chain combines TRBV20-1 with TRBJ1-5; TRBD1 is a possible D gene (5 bases). Germline V gene data show CDR1 as DFQATT and CDR2 as SNEGSKA (reference sequence). There are 14 residues in the CDR3. The CDR3 reads CSATQAVEGQPLHF. The CDR3 DNA sequence: TGCAGTGCAACACAGGCGGTAGAGGGTCAGCCCCTGCATTTT.

This clonotype is medium-sized in the sample. CDR3 region: CASSAWTGDTEAFF. The CDR3 DNA reads as TGTGCCAGCAGTGCATGGACAGGGGACACTGAAGCTTTCTTT. The chain couples TRBV6-5 to TRBJ1-1; 9 bases fit TRBD1. The V gene's germline CDR1 is MNHEY and CDR2 SVGAGI. The length of the CDR3 is 14 residues. Trimming removed 5 bases from V and 3 bases from J; junction bases left unmatched: 4.

The chain combines TRBV7-3 with TRBJ1-1; no clear D gene. CDR3 length equals 13 residues. Trimming left V 4 bases short and J 1 base short, with 7 bases between. CDR1 is SGHTA, CDR2 FQGTGA, per germline. This chain's CDR3 is CASSSSGNTEAFF. CDR3 nucleotide sequence: TGTGCCAGCAGCTCCTCGGGGAACACTGAAGCTTTCTTT.